This TCR beta chain is drawn from a study of cytomegalovirus exposure and HLA in healthy donors. Study results and limitations: Data from an earlier analysis indicated that most TCR beta V segments were productive either about 87% or about 30% of the time. Several of the most significant clusters appeared, in a later analysis, to be linked to common viral pathogens.

PCR was performed using 60 Vbeta and 13 Jbeta primers. Profiled with immunoSEQ multiplex PCR; TCRdb holds only in-frame clones, not every one. The table has about 300,000 clones, around 86% seen once; the top ten hold roughly 4%. V lost 3 bases and J lost 8, with 8 bases in between. Germline assignment: CDR1 LNHDA and CDR2 SQIVND (reference sequence). CDR3 size: 12 residues. This clone was found a few times. No antigen is known for it. The source of this sequence is a middle-aged man in good health and CMV-seropositive. Sequencing used PBMCs. The chain employs TRBV19 and TRBJ1-3; D is ambiguous. CDR3 in amino acids: CASSIGADTIYF. The DNA of the CDR3 is TGTGCCAGTAGTATCGGAGCGGACACCATATATTTT.